Listed below are T cell receptor beta chains from one sample, sequenced in a study of T cells in localized non-small cell lung cancer. The protocol was immunoSEQ multiplex PCR, while the TCRdb copy is restricted to in-frame clones and leaves out a portion. The sample carries tens of thousands of clones, roughly 83% recorded once. The sequences come from peripheral blood mononuclear cells, collected before any cancer treatment. The receptors originated from a man between 40 and 75 years old with stage III lung adenocarcinoma. Both conserved end residues are part of each CDR3. The order of the fields is clone size, CDR3 length, J gene, D gene, V gene, CDR3 protein, CDR3 DNA. D genes are given only for firm matches. The size of a clone is reported for some rows only, either as once, few or many, or as a class for expanded clones.

clone_size: NA
cdr3_length: 13
j_call: TRBJ1-1
d_call: NA
v_call: TRBV14
cdr3_aa: CASSFRAATEAFF
cdr3_nt: TGTGCCAGCAGCTTCCGGGCGGCCACTGAAGCTTTCTTT

clone_size: NA
cdr3_length: 15
j_call: TRBJ2-5
d_call: NA
v_call: TRBV19
cdr3_aa: CASSPGSGPQETQYF
cdr3_nt: TGTGCCAGTAGCCCCGGGTCAGGGCCACAAGAGACCCAGTACTTC

clone_size: NA
cdr3_length: 15
j_call: TRBJ1-5
d_call: NA
v_call: TRBV5-1
cdr3_aa: CASSLGPPSNQPQHF
cdr3_nt: TGCGCCAGCAGCTTGGGGCCACCGAGCAATCAGCCCCAGCATTTT

clone_size: NA
cdr3_length: 15
j_call: TRBJ2-7
d_call: TRBD2
v_call: TRBV9
cdr3_aa: CASSVVGSGDYEQYF
cdr3_nt: TGTGCCAGCAGCGTAGTGGGTAGCGGGGACTACGAGCAGTACTTC

clone_size: NA
cdr3_length: 12
j_call: TRBJ2-7
d_call: NA
v_call: TRBV5-1
cdr3_aa: CASSPGFHEQYF
cdr3_nt: TGCGCCAGCAGCCCAGGGTTCCACGAGCAGTACTTC

clone_size: NA
cdr3_length: 15
j_call: TRBJ1-5
d_call: NA
v_call: TRBV7-2
cdr3_aa: CASSLESTKPQPQHF
cdr3_nt: TGTGCCAGCAGCTTAGAATCGACCAAGCCCCAGCCCCAGCATTTT

clone_size: NA
cdr3_length: 13
j_call: TRBJ1-2
d_call: NA
v_call: TRBV5-8
cdr3_aa: CASSYPGDYGYTF
cdr3_nt: TGTGCCAGCAGCTACCCTGGGGACTATGGCTACACCTTC

clone_size: NA
cdr3_length: 15
j_call: TRBJ1-5
d_call: TRBD1
v_call: TRBV2
cdr3_aa: CASSTGQISGQPQHF
cdr3_nt: TGTGCCAGCAGTACGGGACAGATAAGCGGTCAGCCCCAGCATTTT

clone_size: NA
cdr3_length: 16
j_call: TRBJ2-2
d_call: TRBD1
v_call: TRBV9
cdr3_aa: CASSKQGAHGTGELFF
cdr3_nt: TGTGCCAGCAGCAAACAGGGGGCACACGGCACCGGGGAGCTGTTTTTT

clone_size: NA
cdr3_length: 15
j_call: TRBJ2-6
d_call: TRBD2
v_call: TRBV19
cdr3_aa: CASREVASGANVLTF
cdr3_nt: TGTGCCAGTCGGGAGGTGGCCTCTGGGGCCAACGTCCTGACTTTC

clone_size: NA
cdr3_length: 16
j_call: TRBJ2-1
d_call: TRBD2
v_call: TRBV5-1
cdr3_aa: CASSLVLAGGYNEQFF
cdr3_nt: TGCGCCAGCAGCTTGGTACTAGCGGGGGGTTACAATGAGCAGTTCTTC

clone_size: NA
cdr3_length: 15
j_call: TRBJ2-3
d_call: TRBD1
v_call: TRBV5-8
cdr3_aa: CASRDDRVNTDTQYF
cdr3_nt: TGTGCCAGCAGAGACGACAGGGTTAACACAGATACGCAGTATTTT

clone_size: NA
cdr3_length: 15
j_call: TRBJ2-1
d_call: TRBD2
v_call: TRBV2
cdr3_aa: CASSRIAGGTNEQFF
cdr3_nt: TGTGCCAGCAGTCGCATAGCGGGGGGTACGAATGAGCAGTTCTTC

clone_size: NA
cdr3_length: 16
j_call: TRBJ2-3
d_call: TRBD2
v_call: TRBV14
cdr3_aa: CASSLRTSGRGNTQYF
cdr3_nt: TGTGCCAGCAGCCTAAGGACTAGCGGGAGAGGAAATACGCAGTATTTT

clone_size: NA
cdr3_length: 13
j_call: TRBJ2-5
d_call: NA
v_call: TRBV2
cdr3_aa: CASRPSGEETQYF
cdr3_nt: TGTGCCAGCAGGCCGTCGGGCGAAGAGACCCAGTACTTC

clone_size: NA
cdr3_length: 15
j_call: TRBJ2-6
d_call: NA
v_call: TRBV5-3
cdr3_aa: CARYGEQSRANVLTF
cdr3_nt: TGTGCCAGATACGGTGAACAAAGTCGGGCCAACGTCCTGACTTTC

clone_size: NA
cdr3_length: 18
j_call: TRBJ1-5
d_call: NA
v_call: TRBV21-1
cdr3_aa: CASSTKRGTGASNQPQHF
cdr3_nt: TGTGCCAGCAGCACCAAAAGAGGGACAGGGGCGAGCAATCAGCCCCAGCATTTT

clone_size: NA
cdr3_length: 17
j_call: TRBJ1-2
d_call: TRBD1
v_call: TRBV10-2
cdr3_aa: CASSEPLQGAWDYGYTF
cdr3_nt: TGCGCCAGCAGTGAACCCCTACAGGGGGCTTGGGACTATGGCTACACCTTC

clone_size: NA
cdr3_length: 14
j_call: TRBJ1-5
d_call: NA
v_call: TRBV4-3
cdr3_aa: CASSQDPSNQPQHF
cdr3_nt: TGCGCCAGCAGCCAGGACCCTAGCAATCAGCCCCAGCATTTT

clone_size: NA
cdr3_length: 15
j_call: TRBJ2-1
d_call: NA
v_call: TRBV14
cdr3_aa: CASSEVLGMSDEQFF
cdr3_nt: TGTGCCAGCAGCGAAGTCCTGGGAATGAGTGATGAGCAGTTCTTC

clone_size: few
cdr3_length: 16
j_call: TRBJ2-2
d_call: NA
v_call: TRBV27
cdr3_aa: CASRAGTSANTGELFF
cdr3_nt: TGTGCCAGCAGAGCCGGGACGTCCGCGAACACCGGGGAGCTGTTTTTT

clone_size: NA
cdr3_length: 15
j_call: TRBJ2-5
d_call: NA
v_call: TRBV27
cdr3_aa: CASSATVARGETQYF
cdr3_nt: TGTGCCAGCAGTGCCACAGTGGCGCGAGGGGAGACCCAGTACTTC

clone_size: NA
cdr3_length: 15
j_call: TRBJ2-5
d_call: TRBD2
v_call: TRBV5-1
cdr3_aa: CASTKGGRARETQYF
cdr3_nt: TGCGCCAGCACGAAGGGCGGGAGGGCCCGGGAGACCCAGTACTTC

clone_size: NA
cdr3_length: 16
j_call: TRBJ1-5
d_call: NA
v_call: TRBV7-6
cdr3_aa: CASSLAGLYSNQPQHF
cdr3_nt: TGTGCCAGCAGCTTAGCAGGTCTATATAGCAATCAGCCCCAGCATTTT

clone_size: NA
cdr3_length: 15
j_call: TRBJ2-1
d_call: NA
v_call: TRBV7-2
cdr3_aa: CASSLALMRDEEQFF
cdr3_nt: TGTGCCAGCAGCTTAGCCCTCATGCGTGATGAAGAGCAGTTCTTC

clone_size: NA
cdr3_length: 13
j_call: TRBJ1-1
d_call: NA
v_call: TRBV18
cdr3_aa: CASSPQGNTEAFF
cdr3_nt: TGTGCCAGCTCACCACAGGGAAACACTGAAGCTTTCTTT

clone_size: NA
cdr3_length: 13
j_call: TRBJ2-5
d_call: TRBD1
v_call: TRBV2
cdr3_aa: CASKVAGGETQYF
cdr3_nt: TGTGCCAGCAAGGTGGCAGGGGGAGAGACCCAGTACTTC

clone_size: NA
cdr3_length: 19
j_call: TRBJ2-2
d_call: NA
v_call: TRBV7-8
cdr3_aa: CASSSLRIGHLNSPGELFF
cdr3_nt: TGTGCCAGCAGCTCGTTGAGGATTGGTCACCTAAACAGTCCCGGGGAGCTGTTTTTT

clone_size: NA
cdr3_length: 15
j_call: TRBJ1-1
d_call: NA
v_call: TRBV5-6
cdr3_aa: CASSLGLGGNTEAFF
cdr3_nt: TGTGCCAGCAGCTTGGGGCTGGGCGGGAACACTGAAGCTTTCTTT

clone_size: NA
cdr3_length: 12
j_call: TRBJ2-7
d_call: NA
v_call: TRBV11-3
cdr3_aa: CASSLNSYEQYF
cdr3_nt: TGTGCCAGCAGCTTAAACTCTTACGAGCAGTACTTC

clone_size: NA
cdr3_length: 15
j_call: TRBJ1-5
d_call: TRBD1
v_call: TRBV19
cdr3_aa: CASSSGQGMGQPQHF
cdr3_nt: TGTGCCAGTAGTAGTGGACAGGGGATGGGTCAGCCCCAGCATTTT

clone_size: NA
cdr3_length: 18
j_call: TRBJ2-7
d_call: NA
v_call: TRBV10-3
cdr3_aa: CAISDSSGGGQDSYEQYF
cdr3_nt: TGTGCCATCAGTGACTCGAGTGGCGGAGGCCAGGACTCCTACGAGCAGTACTTC

clone_size: NA
cdr3_length: 15
j_call: TRBJ2-1
d_call: TRBD2
v_call: TRBV10-1
cdr3_aa: CASSDASGSGNEQFF
cdr3_nt: TGCGCCAGCAGTGACGCTAGCGGGAGCGGCAATGAGCAGTTCTTC

clone_size: NA
cdr3_length: 14
j_call: TRBJ1-2
d_call: TRBD1
v_call: TRBV2
cdr3_aa: CASSVGQGVYGYTF
cdr3_nt: TGTGCCAGCAGTGTCGGACAGGGAGTCTATGGCTACACCTTC

clone_size: NA
cdr3_length: 15
j_call: TRBJ2-5
d_call: TRBD2
v_call: TRBV27
cdr3_aa: CASSFYGGAQETQYF
cdr3_nt: TGTGCCAGCAGTTTCTACGGGGGGGCCCAAGAGACCCAGTACTTC

clone_size: NA
cdr3_length: 14
j_call: TRBJ1-2
d_call: TRBD1
v_call: TRBV6-1
cdr3_aa: CASRPLQGAQGYTF
cdr3_nt: TGTGCCAGCAGACCTCTACAGGGGGCGCAGGGCTACACCTTC

clone_size: NA
cdr3_length: 15
j_call: TRBJ2-1
d_call: NA
v_call: TRBV16
cdr3_aa: CASSHDRSPYGEQFF
cdr3_nt: TGTGCCAGCAGCCATGACAGATCGCCCTACGGTGAGCAGTTCTTC

clone_size: NA
cdr3_length: 18
j_call: TRBJ2-3
d_call: TRBD2
v_call: TRBV6-8
cdr3_aa: CASTLRTSGIFSTDTQYF
cdr3_nt: TGTGCCAGCACCCTACGGACTAGCGGGATTTTTAGCACAGATACGCAGTATTTT

clone_size: NA
cdr3_length: 13
j_call: TRBJ2-5
d_call: NA
v_call: TRBV7-2
cdr3_aa: CASSLSGKETQYF
cdr3_nt: TGTGCCAGCAGCTTATCGGGAAAAGAGACCCAGTACTTC

clone_size: NA
cdr3_length: 13
j_call: TRBJ2-5
d_call: TRBD1
v_call: TRBV19
cdr3_aa: CASSDRAQETQYF
cdr3_nt: TGTGCCAGTAGTGACAGGGCCCAAGAGACCCAGTACTTC

clone_size: NA
cdr3_length: 13
j_call: TRBJ2-4
d_call: NA
v_call: TRBV2
cdr3_aa: CASSEVRLNGFDF
cdr3_nt: TGTGCCAGCAGTGAAGTAAGACTTAACGGATTTGACTTC

clone_size: NA
cdr3_length: 14
j_call: TRBJ2-6
d_call: NA
v_call: TRBV5-6
cdr3_aa: CASSLGTGANVLTF
cdr3_nt: TGTGCCAGCAGCTTAGGGACTGGGGCCAACGTCCTGACTTTC

clone_size: NA
cdr3_length: 19
j_call: TRBJ2-1
d_call: TRBD2
v_call: TRBV27
cdr3_aa: CASSLTRLAGGFSYNEQFF
cdr3_nt: TGTGCCAGCAGTTTAACCCGACTAGCGGGAGGGTTCTCCTACAATGAGCAGTTCTTC

clone_size: NA
cdr3_length: 14
j_call: TRBJ2-7
d_call: TRBD1
v_call: TRBV14
cdr3_aa: CASSHWDRAYEQYF
cdr3_nt: TGTGCCAGCAGCCACTGGGACAGGGCCTACGAGCAGTACTTC

clone_size: NA
cdr3_length: 17
j_call: TRBJ1-6
d_call: NA
v_call: TRBV16
cdr3_aa: CASSQSTRVPYNSPLHF
cdr3_nt: TGTGCCAGCAGCCAATCGACGCGGGTCCCCTATAATTCACCCCTCCACTTT

clone_size: NA
cdr3_length: 20
j_call: TRBJ2-2
d_call: TRBD1
v_call: TRBV4-1
cdr3_aa: CASSQPTGIGKGTYTGELFF
cdr3_nt: TGCGCCAGCAGCCAACCGACAGGGATCGGGAAAGGGACCTACACCGGGGAGCTGTTTTTT

clone_size: NA
cdr3_length: 15
j_call: TRBJ1-3
d_call: NA
v_call: TRBV7-9
cdr3_aa: CASSLRGNSGNTIYF
cdr3_nt: TGTGCCAGCAGCTTAAGGGGTAACTCTGGAAACACCATATATTTT

clone_size: NA
cdr3_length: 15
j_call: TRBJ2-7
d_call: NA
v_call: TRBV7-9
cdr3_aa: CASSRTERRYYEQYF
cdr3_nt: TGTGCCAGCAGCAGGACAGAGCGCCGTTACTACGAGCAGTACTTC

clone_size: NA
cdr3_length: 16
j_call: TRBJ1-6
d_call: NA
v_call: TRBV10-2
cdr3_aa: CASSESRRRNNSPLHF
cdr3_nt: TGCGCCAGCAGTGAGTCGCGGAGGAGGAATAATTCACCCCTCCACTTT

clone_size: NA
cdr3_length: 15
j_call: TRBJ2-1
d_call: TRBD1
v_call: TRBV7-9
cdr3_aa: CASSLVGQGYDQQFF
cdr3_nt: TGTGCCAGCAGCTTAGTGGGACAGGGATATGATCAGCAGTTCTTC

clone_size: NA
cdr3_length: 13
j_call: TRBJ2-3
d_call: TRBD1
v_call: TRBV29-1
cdr3_aa: CSVEGGGPDTQYF
cdr3_nt: TGCAGCGTTGAAGGAGGGGGCCCAGATACGCAGTATTTT

clone_size: NA
cdr3_length: 13
j_call: TRBJ2-3
d_call: NA
v_call: TRBV18
cdr3_aa: CASSPASTDTQYF
cdr3_nt: TGTGCCAGCTCACCTGCCAGCACAGATACGCAGTATTTT

clone_size: NA
cdr3_length: 12
j_call: TRBJ2-5
d_call: NA
v_call: TRBV6-5
cdr3_aa: CASSPGGETQYF
cdr3_nt: TGTGCCAGCAGCCCGGGTGGGGAGACCCAGTACTTC

clone_size: NA
cdr3_length: 14
j_call: TRBJ2-7
d_call: TRBD1
v_call: TRBV6-5
cdr3_aa: CASRDGTADYEQYF
cdr3_nt: TGTGCCAGCAGGGACGGGACAGCAGACTACGAGCAGTACTTC